This T cell receptor beta chain stems from a study of T cells in localized non-small cell lung cancer. The assay was immunoSEQ multiplex PCR, and TCRdb's table has in-frame clones only and misses some. This table has about 4,400 clones, under 35% appearing once. Study-wide findings and caveats: Sequence data derive from only one tumor region, so heterogeneity remains possible. Uninvolved adjacent lung showed peak T cell clonality, exceeding tumor. A denser population of T cells in blood accompanied longer overall survival.

This clone was detected a few times. Antigen specificity is unknown. The receptor was derived from a man aged 35 to 69 with stage II squamous cell lung carcinoma. Sequencing was performed on lung tumor tissue, taken before any cancer treatment.

The CDR3 loop is CAISLTGDRLGQPQHF. In nucleotides, the CDR3 is TGTGCCATCAGTCTGACAGGGGATAGGCTTGGTCAGCCCCAGCATTTT. The chain employs TRBV10-3 and TRBJ1-5, with 8 bases fitting TRBD1. The CDR3 spans 16 residues. CDR1 is ENHRY and CDR2 is SYGVKD in the germline V gene. V shed 5 bases, J shed 6 bases, and the junction held 12 bases outside the gene matches.